This TCR beta chain emerged from a study of vaccination effects on CD4 cells after COVID-19. This CDR3 contains 15 residues. CDR1 SGHTA and CDR2 FQGTGA come from the germline V gene. Trimming removed 5 bases at V and 5 bases at J, with 15 bases between. ViraFEST assay sequencing came after antigen-specific CD4+ T cells were expanded with viral peptide pools. Upon completion of more than eight days in culture, CD4+ T cells were isolated. Either the mRNA-1273 or the BNT162b2 vaccine was given to participants as two doses. Repertoires were generated with immunoSEQ multiplex PCR, while TCRdb's copy carries only in-frame clones and drops some. Of tens of thousands of clones listed, approximately 82% are singletons. Details on this clone: Its specificity is unknown.

Sequenced here: CD4+ T cells from PBMCs cultured with HCoV-NL63 spike peptides, sampled after COVID-19 vaccination. This sequence originates from a human donor who received a COVID-19 vaccine. Some clones in this sample may be carry-over from other donors' samples. The chain is built from TRBV7-3 and TRBJ2-2; no firm D call. The DNA of the CDR3 is TGTGCCAGCAGCCCCTCAGACGCGAGGACCGGGGAGCTGTTTTTT. It is translated as CASSPSDARTGELFF.